Listed below are T cell receptor beta chains from one sample, sequenced in a study of CD4 and CD8 cells across lung adenocarcinoma regions. Via MiXCR, TCRdb re-called the PCR reads, giving one row per CDR3 protein. The table shows some 18,000 distinct CDR3 sequences, with around 50% occurring only once. What was sequenced was CD8+ T cells from the margin of a lung tumor. These receptors all come from a male donor with lung adenocarcinoma. The CD4 and CD8 labels of this study may be unreliable. Both conserved end residues are part of each CDR3. A D gene is named only where the DNA matches it firmly. Expanded clones get a size class; other rows say once, few or many, or leave the size out.

abundance | d_gene | j_gene | v_gene | CDR3aa | CDR3nt
. | . | TRBJ1-2 | TRBV11-2 | CASSLEPYSLSFGYTF | TGTGCCAGCAGCTTAGAGCCTTACAGCCTTTCCTTTGGCTACACCTTC
few | . | TRBJ2-5 | TRBV6-1 | CASSRNWQAQETQYF | TGTGCCAGCAGTAGAAACTGGCAGGCCCAAGAGACCCAGTACTTC
. | . | TRBJ2-2 | TRBV6-4 | CASSPTSFAGELFF | TGTGCCAGCAGTCCCACTAGTTTCGCCGGGGAGCTGTTTTTT
. | . | TRBJ2-5 | TRBV11-2 | CASSLEGSGIRETQYF | TGTGCCAGCAGCTTAGAAGGGTCCGGGATCCGAGAGACCCAGTACTTC
. | TRBD2 | TRBJ2-2 | TRBV4-2 | CASSQLAGGELFF | TGTGCCAGCAGCCAACTAGCGGGCGGGGAGCTGTTTTTT
. | . | TRBJ2-3 | TRBV6-1 | CASSTVGLAANTQYF | TGTGCCAGCTCCACGGTCGGGTTAGCGGCAAATACTCAGTATTTT
many | TRBD1 | TRBJ1-6 | TRBV6-1 | CASSTRQGHNSPLHF | TGTGCCAGCAGTACCAGACAGGGCCATAATTCACCCCTCCACTTT
. | TRBD2 | TRBJ2-4 | TRBV12-3/TRBV12-4 | CAGSGGRDRETQYF | TGTGCGGGCAGCGGGGGCAGGGACCGAGAGACTCAGTACTTC
many | . | TRBJ2-1 | TRBV6-1 | CASSESRSGQFF | TGTGCCAGCAGTGAATCTAGGTCCGGGCAGTTCTTC
. | . | TRBJ2-2 | TRBV6-1 | CASSPKDRNTGELFF | TGTGCCAGCAGTCCCAAGGACAGAAACACCGGGGAGCTGTTTTTT
medium-sized | . | TRBJ2-7 | TRBV6-5 | CASSSFIDEQYF | TGTGCCAGCAGTTCGTTCATCGACGAGCAGTACTTC
many | TRBD2 | TRBJ2-1 | TRBV7-2 | CASSFSGTTTNEQFF | TGTGCCAGCAGCTTTTCTGGGACTACTACGAATGAGCAGTTCTTC
few | . | TRBJ2-2 | TRBV25-1 | CASSEYAATGELFF | TGTGCCAGCAGTGAATACGCAGCCACCGGGGAGCTGTTTTTT
once | TRBD1 | TRBJ2-4 | TRBV6-1 | CASSRRTGGRAKNMQYF | TGTGCCAGCAGCCGCCGGACAGGGGGGAGGGCCAAAAACATGCAGTATTTC
medium-sized | . | TRBJ2-3 | TRBV6-5 | CASSNQGPDTQYF | TGTGCCAGCAGTAACCAGGGGCCAGATACGCAGTATTTT
many | TRBD2 | TRBJ2-1 | TRBV27 | CASSLGPSGRSVDEQFF | TGTGCCAGCAGTTTAGGCCCCAGCGGGAGAAGTGTGGATGAGCAGTTCTTC
once | . | TRBJ2-1 | TRBV12-3/TRBV12-4 | CASSLRFRGPYNEQFF | TGTGCCAGCAGTTTAAGGTTTCGGGGGCCCTACAATGAGCAGTTCTTC
few | . | TRBJ1-6 | TRBV27 | CASSLPGRHSPLHF | TGTGCCAGCAGTTTACCGGGACGGCATTCACCCCTCCACTTT
. | TRBD2 | TRBJ2-4 | TRBV6-1 | CASSPGGAGENTQYF | TGTGCCAGCAGTCCGGGGGGGGCAGGCGAAAACACTCAGTACTTC
. | . | TRBJ2-1 | TRBV11-2 | CASSLVQALQFF | TGTGCCAGCAGCTTAGTTCAGGCCCTGCAGTTCTTC
. | TRBD2 | TRBJ2-5 | TRBV6-1 | CASRGAGGGDGDTQYF | TGTGCCAGCAGGGGAGCCGGGGGAGGGGATGGGGATACCCAGTACTTC
. | . | TRBJ2-3 | TRBV7-2 | CASSSPEVTDTQYF | TGTGCCAGCAGCTCGCCGGAGGTCACAGATACGCAGTATTTT
many | TRBD2 | TRBJ2-7 | TRBV20-1 | CSAETSGLSYEQYF | TGCAGTGCGGAGACTAGCGGACTCTCCTACGAGCAGTACTTC
. | . | TRBJ2-7 | TRBV6-5 | CASSYPAGKVGDTQYF | TGTGCCAGCAGCTATCCGGCAGGGAAAGTCGGAGACACGCAGTACTTC
medium-sized | . | TRBJ2-3 | TRBV6-5 | CASSWRASYTDTQYF | TGTGCCAGCAGTTGGAGGGCCTCCTACACAGATACGCAGTATTTT
many | . | TRBJ2-1 | TRBV25-1 | CASSDRLTGLPNEQFF | TGTGCCAGCAGTGATCGACTCACGGGACTCCCCAATGAGCAGTTCTTC
many | TRBD1 | TRBJ2-6 | TRBV6-5 | CASVRQGTSSGANVLTF | TGTGCCAGCGTTCGACAGGGCACCTCCTCTGGGGCCAACGTCCTGACTTTC
. | . | TRBJ2-1 | TRBV7-2 | CASSLASASSYNEQFF | TGTGCCAGCAGCTTAGCATCTGCGAGCTCCTACAATGAGCAGTTCTTC
few | . | TRBJ1-4 | TRBV7-2 | CASSRKSGEGFEKLFF | TGTGCCAGCAGCCGAAAGTCCGGGGAAGGGTTTGAAAAACTGTTTTTT
. | . | TRBJ2-1 | TRBV7-7 | CASSLVAGSGEQFF | TGTGCTAGCAGCTTAGTAGCAGGGTCGGGTGAGCAGTTCTTC
. | . | TRBJ2-5 | TRBV6-1 | CARGNGGRAADTQYF | TGTGCCAGGGGCAACGGCGGACGAGCGGCAGATACGCAGTACTTC
many | . | TRBJ2-7 | TRBV27 | CASSLDSYEQYF | TGTGCCAGCAGCCTGGACAGCTACGAGCAGTACTTC
. | TRBD1 | TRBJ2-2 | TRBV6-5 | CASSHRQGSNTGELFF | TGTGCCAGCAGTCACCGACAGGGATCGAACACCGGGGAGCTGTTTTTT
. | . | TRBJ2-3 | TRBV6-1 | CARSPGLAGNNTQYF | TGTGCCCGCAGCCCGGGGCTGGCAGGCAACAATACGCAGTATTTC
. | TRBD2 | TRBJ2-7 | TRBV10-3 | CAAAKGGLAEDTQYF | TGTGCCGCGGCCAAAGGCGGACTAGCGGAAGATACGCAGTACTTC
. | . | TRBJ1-2 | TRBV6-1 | CASSEAGGSDYGYTF | TGTGCCAGCAGTGAAGCAGGGGGTAGTGACTATGGCTACACCTTC
once | TRBD1 | TRBJ2-4 | TRBV27 | CSASPGGPAKNIQYF | TGTTCCGCGAGCCCAGGGGGTCCGGCCAAAAACATTCAGTACTTC
many | TRBD1 | TRBJ1-6 | TRBV6-5 | CASSSRQGPQYNSPLHF | TGTGCCAGCAGTTCTAGACAGGGGCCTCAATATAATTCACCCCTCCACTTT
. | . | TRBJ2-5 | TRBV27 | CGAGPGGRDQETQYF | TGTGGCGCGGGCCCCGGGGGCCGTGACCAAGAGACCCAGTACTTC
large | . | TRBJ2-6 | TRBV6-1 | CASSELRGSGANVLTF | TGTGCCAGCAGTGAATTAAGGGGGAGCGGGGCCAACGTCCTGACTTTC
few | . | TRBJ2-1 | TRBV27 | CASNRGTTEQFF | TGTGCCAGCAACAGAGGGACAACTGAGCAGTTCTTC